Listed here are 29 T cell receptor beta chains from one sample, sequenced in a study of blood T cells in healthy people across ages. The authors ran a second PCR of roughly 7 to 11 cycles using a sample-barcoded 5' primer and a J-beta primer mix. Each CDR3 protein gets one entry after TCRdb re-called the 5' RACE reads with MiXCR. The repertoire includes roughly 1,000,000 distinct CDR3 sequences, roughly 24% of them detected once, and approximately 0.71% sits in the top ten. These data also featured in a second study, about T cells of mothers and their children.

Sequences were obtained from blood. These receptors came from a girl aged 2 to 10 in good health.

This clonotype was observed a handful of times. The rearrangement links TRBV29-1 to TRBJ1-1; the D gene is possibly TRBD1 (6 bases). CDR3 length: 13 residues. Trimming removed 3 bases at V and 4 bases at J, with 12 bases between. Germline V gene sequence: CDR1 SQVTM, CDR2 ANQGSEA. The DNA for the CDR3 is TGCAGCGTTGAGAAGGGGGGTACCACTGAAGCTTTCTTT. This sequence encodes CSVEKGGTTEAFF.

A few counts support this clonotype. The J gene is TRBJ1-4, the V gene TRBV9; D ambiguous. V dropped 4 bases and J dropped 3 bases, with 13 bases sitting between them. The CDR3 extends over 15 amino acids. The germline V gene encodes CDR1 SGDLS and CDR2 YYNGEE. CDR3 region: CASSPEGGSNEKLFF. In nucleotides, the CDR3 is TGTGCCAGCAGCCCCGAGGGAGGGTCTAATGAAAAACTGTTTTTT.

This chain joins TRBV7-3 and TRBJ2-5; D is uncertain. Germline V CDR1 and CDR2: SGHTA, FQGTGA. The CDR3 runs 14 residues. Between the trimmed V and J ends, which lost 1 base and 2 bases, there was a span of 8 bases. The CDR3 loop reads CASSLNGLQETQYF. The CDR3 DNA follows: TGTGCCAGCAGCTTAAATGGGTTACAAGAGACCCAGTACTTC.

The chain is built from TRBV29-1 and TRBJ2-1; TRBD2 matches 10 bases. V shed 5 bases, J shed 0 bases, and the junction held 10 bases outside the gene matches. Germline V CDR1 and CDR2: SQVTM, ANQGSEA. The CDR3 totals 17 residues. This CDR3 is CSVRTSGTTSSYNEQFF. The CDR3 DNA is TGCAGCGTTCGTACTAGCGGGACTACAAGCTCCTACAATGAGCAGTTCTTC.

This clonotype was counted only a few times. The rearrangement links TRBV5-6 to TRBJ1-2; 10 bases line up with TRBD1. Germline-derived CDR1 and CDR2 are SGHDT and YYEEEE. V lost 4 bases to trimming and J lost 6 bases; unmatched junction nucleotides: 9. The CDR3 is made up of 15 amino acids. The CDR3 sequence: CASSPMTGGLNGYTF. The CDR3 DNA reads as TGTGCCAGCAGCCCCATGACAGGGGGCTTGAATGGCTACACCTTC.

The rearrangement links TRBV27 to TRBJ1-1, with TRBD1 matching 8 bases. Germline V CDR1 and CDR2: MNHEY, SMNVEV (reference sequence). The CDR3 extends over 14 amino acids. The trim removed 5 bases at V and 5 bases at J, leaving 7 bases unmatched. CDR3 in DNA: TGTGCCAGCAGTAGGGGACAGGTGCATACTGAAGCTTTCTTT. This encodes CASSRGQVHTEAFF.

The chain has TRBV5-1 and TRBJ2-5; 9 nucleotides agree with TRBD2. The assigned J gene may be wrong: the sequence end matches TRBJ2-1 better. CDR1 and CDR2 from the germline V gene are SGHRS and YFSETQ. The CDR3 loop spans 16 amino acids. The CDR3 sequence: CASSLIAGESYNEQFF. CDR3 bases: TGCGCCAGCAGCTTGATAGCGGGGGAGTCCTACAATGAGCAGTTCTTC.

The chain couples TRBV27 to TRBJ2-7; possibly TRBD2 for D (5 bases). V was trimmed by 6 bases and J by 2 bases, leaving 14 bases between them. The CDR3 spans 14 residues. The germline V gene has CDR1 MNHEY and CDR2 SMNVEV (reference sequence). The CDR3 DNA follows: TGTGCCAGCAGACCGTTAAGCGGAGCCTACGAGCAGTACTTC. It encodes CASRPLSGAYEQYF.

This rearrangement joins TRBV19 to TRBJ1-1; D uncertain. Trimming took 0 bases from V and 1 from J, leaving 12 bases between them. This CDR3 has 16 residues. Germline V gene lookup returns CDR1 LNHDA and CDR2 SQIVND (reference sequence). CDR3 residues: CASSIDKITTNTEAFF. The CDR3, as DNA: TGTGCCAGTAGTATAGATAAGATTACCACGAACACTGAAGCTTTCTTT.

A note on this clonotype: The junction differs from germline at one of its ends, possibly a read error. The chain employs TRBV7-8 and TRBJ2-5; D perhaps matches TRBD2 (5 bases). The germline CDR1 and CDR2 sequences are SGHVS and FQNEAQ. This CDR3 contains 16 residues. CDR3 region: CASSLEWTHRSYEQHF. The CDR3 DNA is TGTGCCAGCAGCTTAGAGTGGACTCACCGATCCTACGAGCAGCACTTC.

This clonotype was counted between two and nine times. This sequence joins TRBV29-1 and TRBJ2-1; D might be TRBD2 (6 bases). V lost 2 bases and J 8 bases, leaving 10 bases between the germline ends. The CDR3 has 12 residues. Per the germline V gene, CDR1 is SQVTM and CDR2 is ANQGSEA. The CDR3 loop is CSVEPGGDEQFF. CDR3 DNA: TGCAGCGTTGAACCAGGAGGGGATGAGCAGTTCTTC.

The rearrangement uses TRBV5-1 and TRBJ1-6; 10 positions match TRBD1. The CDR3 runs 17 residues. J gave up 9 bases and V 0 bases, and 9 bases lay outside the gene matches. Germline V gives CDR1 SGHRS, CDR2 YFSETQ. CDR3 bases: TGCGCCAGCAGCTTGGAGGGGACAGGGGTTCCAAGTTCACCCCTCCACTTT. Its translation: CASSLEGTGVPSSPLHF.

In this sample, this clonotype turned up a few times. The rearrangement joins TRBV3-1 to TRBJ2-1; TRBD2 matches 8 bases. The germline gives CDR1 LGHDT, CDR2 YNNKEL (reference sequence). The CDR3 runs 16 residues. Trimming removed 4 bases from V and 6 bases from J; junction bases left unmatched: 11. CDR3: CASSPKYRAGVNEQFF. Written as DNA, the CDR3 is TGTGCCAGCAGCCCAAAATACCGAGCGGGAGTCAATGAGCAGTTCTTC.

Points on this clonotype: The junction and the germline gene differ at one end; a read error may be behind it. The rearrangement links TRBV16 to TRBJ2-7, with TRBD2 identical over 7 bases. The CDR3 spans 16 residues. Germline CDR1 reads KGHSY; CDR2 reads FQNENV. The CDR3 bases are TGTGCCAGCGGCCAATCTTCCGGGAGGAACTCGTACGAGCAGTACTTC. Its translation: CASGQSSGRNSYEQYF. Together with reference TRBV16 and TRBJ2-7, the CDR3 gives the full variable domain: GEEVAQTPKHLVRGEGQKAKLYCAPIKGHSYVFWYQQVLKNEFKFLISFQNENVFDETGMPKERFSAKCLPNSPCSLEIQATKLEDSAVYFCASGQSSGRNSYEQYFGPGTRLTVT.

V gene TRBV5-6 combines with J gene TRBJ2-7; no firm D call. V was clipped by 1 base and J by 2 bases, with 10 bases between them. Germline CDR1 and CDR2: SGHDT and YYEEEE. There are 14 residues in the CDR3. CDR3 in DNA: TGTGCCAGCAGCTTGTATTGGCAGCCCTACGAGCAGTACTTC. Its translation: CASSLYWQPYEQYF.

The CDR3 nucleotides are TGTGCCAGCAGCTTGGGGCCGCTGGAGGGGTACTTC. Amino acid sequence: CASSLGPLEGYF. This chain links TRBV5-8 with TRBJ2-5; possibly TRBD2 for D (6 bases). V lost 0 bases to trimming and J lost 13 bases, with 13 bases between them. Germline assignment: CDR1 SGHTS and CDR2 YDEGEE. There are 12 residues in the CDR3. The full variable domain, its missing parts supplied by reference TRBV5-8 and TRBJ2-5, is EAGVTQSPTHLIKTRGQQATLRCSPISGHTSVYWYQQALGLGLQFLLWYDEGEERNRGNFPPRFSGRQFPNYSSELNVNALELEDSALYLCASSLGPLEGYFGPGTRLLVL.

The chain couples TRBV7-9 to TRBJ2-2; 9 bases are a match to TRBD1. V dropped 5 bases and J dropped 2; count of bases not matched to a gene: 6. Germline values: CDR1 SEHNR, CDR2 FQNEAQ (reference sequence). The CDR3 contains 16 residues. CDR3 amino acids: CASSNRGLGNTGELFF. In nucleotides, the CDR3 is TGTGCCAGCAGCAACAGGGGGCTCGGCAACACCGGGGAGCTGTTTTTT.

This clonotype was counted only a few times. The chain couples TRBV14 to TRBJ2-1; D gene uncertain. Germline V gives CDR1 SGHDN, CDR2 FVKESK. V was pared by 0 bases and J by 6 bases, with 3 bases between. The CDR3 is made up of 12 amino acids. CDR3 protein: CASSQEANEQFF. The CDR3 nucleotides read TGTGCCAGCAGCCAAGAGGCCAATGAGCAGTTCTTC.

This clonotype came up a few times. CDR3 amino acids: CASSSPAGGLGTQYF. Here the CDR3 DNA reads TGTGCCAGCAGTTCCCCGGCGGGAGGGCTCGGGACCCAGTACTTC. The gene calls are TRBV6-5 and TRBJ2-7, with TRBD2 identical over 9 bases. Judging by the DNA end, TRBJ2-5 fits better; the J call may be wrong. The CDR3 is 15 amino acids. Per germline, CDR1 MNHEY and CDR2 SVGAGI.

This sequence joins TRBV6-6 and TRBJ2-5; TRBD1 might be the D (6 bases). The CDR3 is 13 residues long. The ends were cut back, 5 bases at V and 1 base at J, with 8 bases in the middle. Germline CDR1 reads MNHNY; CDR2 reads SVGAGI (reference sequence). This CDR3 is CASSGQTQETQYF. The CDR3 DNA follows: TGTGCCAGCAGTGGACAGACCCAAGAGACCCAGTACTTC.

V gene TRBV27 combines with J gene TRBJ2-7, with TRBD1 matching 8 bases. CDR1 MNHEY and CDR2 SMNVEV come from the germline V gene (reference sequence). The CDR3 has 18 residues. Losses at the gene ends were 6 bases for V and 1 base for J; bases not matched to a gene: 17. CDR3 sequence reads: CASRPQPAGTGYSYEQYF. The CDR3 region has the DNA TGTGCCAGCAGACCTCAACCTGCCGGGACAGGTTATTCCTACGAGCAGTACTTC.

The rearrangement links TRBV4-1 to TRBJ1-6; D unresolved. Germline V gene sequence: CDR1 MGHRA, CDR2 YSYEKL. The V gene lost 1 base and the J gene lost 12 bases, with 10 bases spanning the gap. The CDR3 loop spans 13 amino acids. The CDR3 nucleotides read TGCGCCAGCAGCCAAGCGGGTCCTGAACCCCTCCACTTT. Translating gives CASSQAGPEPLHF.

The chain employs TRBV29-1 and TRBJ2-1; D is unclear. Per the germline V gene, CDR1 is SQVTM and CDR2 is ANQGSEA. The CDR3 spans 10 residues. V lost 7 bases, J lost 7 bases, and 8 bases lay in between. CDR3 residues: CSDNSNEQFF. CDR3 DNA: TGCAGCGATAATTCGAATGAGCAGTTCTTC.

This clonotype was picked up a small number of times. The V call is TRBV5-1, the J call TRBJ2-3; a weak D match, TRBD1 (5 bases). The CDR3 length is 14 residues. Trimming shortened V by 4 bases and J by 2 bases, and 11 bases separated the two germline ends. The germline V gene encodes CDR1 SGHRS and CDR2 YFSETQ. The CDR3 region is CASSRGWDTDTQYF. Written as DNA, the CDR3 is TGCGCCAGCAGCAGGGGCTGGGACACAGATACGCAGTATTTT.

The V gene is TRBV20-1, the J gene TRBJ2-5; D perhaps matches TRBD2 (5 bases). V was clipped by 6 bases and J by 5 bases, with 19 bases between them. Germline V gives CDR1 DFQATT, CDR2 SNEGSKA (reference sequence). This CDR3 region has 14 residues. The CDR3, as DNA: TGCAGTGCCCAGGCGAGGGTAATTCGGGAGACCCAGTACTTC. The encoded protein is CSAQARVIRETQYF.

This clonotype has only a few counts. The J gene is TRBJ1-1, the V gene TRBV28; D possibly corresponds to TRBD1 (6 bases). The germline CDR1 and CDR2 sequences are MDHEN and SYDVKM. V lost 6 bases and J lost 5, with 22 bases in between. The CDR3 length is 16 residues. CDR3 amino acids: CASSPNREADRTEAFF. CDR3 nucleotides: TGTGCCAGCAGCCCCAACAGGGAAGCAGACAGAACTGAAGCTTTCTTT.

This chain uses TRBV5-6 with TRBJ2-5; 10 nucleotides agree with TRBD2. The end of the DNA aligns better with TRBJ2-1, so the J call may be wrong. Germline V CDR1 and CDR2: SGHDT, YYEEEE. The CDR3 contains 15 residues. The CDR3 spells CASSYLAGVGNEQFF. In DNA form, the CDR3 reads TGTGCCAGCAGCTATCTAGCGGGAGTAGGCAATGAGCAGTTCTTC.

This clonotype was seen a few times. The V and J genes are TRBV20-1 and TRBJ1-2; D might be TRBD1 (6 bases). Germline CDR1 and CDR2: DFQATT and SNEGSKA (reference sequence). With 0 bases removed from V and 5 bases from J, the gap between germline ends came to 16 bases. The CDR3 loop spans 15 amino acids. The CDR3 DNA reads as TGCAGTGCTAGAGATCCACAGGGTTTTGGGTATGGCTACACCTTC. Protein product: CSARDPQGFGYGYTF.

The CDR3 sequence is CSVGLADLGKLFF. CDR3 coding DNA: TGCAGCGTAGGCTTGGCAGATCTAGGAAAACTGTTTTTT. This chain joins TRBV29-1 and TRBJ1-4, with D unresolved. Trimming cost V 6 bases and J 10 bases, with 18 bases left between them. This CDR3 region has 13 residues. In germline, CDR1 is SQVTM, CDR2 ANQGSEA.